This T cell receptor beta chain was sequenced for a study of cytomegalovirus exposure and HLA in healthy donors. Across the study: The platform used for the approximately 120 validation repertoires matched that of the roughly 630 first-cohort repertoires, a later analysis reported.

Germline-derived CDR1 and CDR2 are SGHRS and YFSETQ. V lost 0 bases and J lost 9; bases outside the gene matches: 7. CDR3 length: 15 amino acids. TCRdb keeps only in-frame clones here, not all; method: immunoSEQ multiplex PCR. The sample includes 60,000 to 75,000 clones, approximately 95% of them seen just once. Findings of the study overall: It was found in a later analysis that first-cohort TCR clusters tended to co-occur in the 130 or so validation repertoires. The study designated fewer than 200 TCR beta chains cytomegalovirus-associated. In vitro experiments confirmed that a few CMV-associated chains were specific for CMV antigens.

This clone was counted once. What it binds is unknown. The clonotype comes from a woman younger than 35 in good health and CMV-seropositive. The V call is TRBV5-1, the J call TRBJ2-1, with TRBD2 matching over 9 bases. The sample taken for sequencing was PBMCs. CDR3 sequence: CASSLVAGGPGEQFF. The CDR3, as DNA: TGCGCCAGCAGCTTGGTGGCGGGAGGGCCGGGTGAGCAGTTCTTC.